The present entry profiles one T cell receptor beta chain with its context. Its antigen is undetermined. Profiling relied on immunoSEQ multiplex PCR, and the TCRdb table lists in-frame clones only, not all of them. The data show about 100,000 clones, about 87% seen once. The V gene end was trimmed by 4 bases and the J gene end by 0 bases; junction bases not matched to a gene: 11. The germline CDR1 and CDR2 sequences are MNHNS and SASEGT. The CDR3 covers 18 residues. This record comes from a study of T cell responses to AZD1222 COVID-19 vaccine. Study observations and caveats: No day 14 peak samples; only post-peak repertoires were characterized.

The sample consisted of peripheral blood, taken on day 0 of MenACWY control vaccination. The rearrangement uses TRBV6-1 and TRBJ2-3, with TRBD1 matching 9 bases. The clonotype was recovered from an adult in good health. Written as DNA, the CDR3 is TGTGCCAGCAGTGCCTGGACAGGGGCCACCGAAAGCACAGATACGCAGTATTTT. Translation: CASSAWTGATESTDTQYF.